The clone carrying this TCR beta chain was seen a handful of times. Germline-derived CDR1 and CDR2 are DFQATT and SNEGSKA (reference sequence). This CDR3 region has 14 residues. V was shortened by 3 bases and J by 0 bases, with 12 bases between the two germline ends. TCRdb itself ran the 5' RACE reads through MiXCR, one entry per CDR3 protein. The data hold some 44,000 distinct CDR3 sequences, with 22% observed a single time. The sorted Tregs were CD4+CD25+CD127-/low cells. Sample: Tregs sorted from blood. This receptor was identified in a female donor with breast cancer. The V call is TRBV20-1, the J call TRBJ2-7; D unclear. CDR3 protein: CSARVFESSYEQYF. The CDR3 DNA reads as TGCAGTGCTAGGGTATTCGAGAGCTCCTACGAGCAGTACTTC.